The TCR beta chain under discussion was sequenced for a study of post-analysis software for immune sequencing data. Study details: As for disease course, relapsing-remitting, secondary progressive and progressive-relapsing multiple sclerosis were all included. Findings and caveats of the study: Versus controls, multiple sclerosis patients showed significantly lower diversity (normalized Chao1). The F measure placed samples prepared in the same batch into strongly shared clusters. Patients used a handful of TRBV segments, including TRBV5-6, TRBV5-1 and TRBV20-1, more often than controls.

Regarding this clonotype: What it binds is not known.

Germline CDR1 is SQVTM and CDR2 is ANQGSEA. CDR3 length equals 15 residues. Germline trimming cut 8 bases from V and 4 bases from J; bases unmatched to any gene: 13. Tagging with unique molecular identifiers was a feature of the TCR beta cDNA libraries. Once about 0.95 to 10 million T cells were used, about 510,000 cDNA molecules resulted. Each CDR3 protein gets one entry after TCRdb re-called the PCR reads with MiXCR. The sample gives 600,000 to 750,000 distinct CDR3 sequences, about 60% of which show up once; roughly 10% is in the top ten. The source is a girl aged 2-15 years with multiple sclerosis. The chain has TRBV29-1 and TRBJ2-1, with 8 positions matching TRBD1. Material: blood. The CDR3 is CSSRGGTGSYNEQFF. The CDR3 coding sequence is TGCAGCTCCCGAGGTGGGACAGGATCATACAATGAGCAGTTCTTC.